This T cell receptor (beta chain) was observed in a study of blood T cell repertoires in COVID-19. As for the study in general: Samples representing acute and convalescent COVID-19 were sourced from the United States, Italy and Spain. PBMCs, B-cell-depleted T cells, or T cells provided the cDNA or gDNA that made up the material.

The CDR3 covers 18 residues. Germline CDR1 reads SGHTA; CDR2 reads FQGTGA. The V gene lost 3 bases and the J gene lost 12 bases, with 30 bases spanning the gap. Per the authors' pipeline: Scientists estimated how many nucleated cells there were by amplifying reference gene primers. Here immunoSEQ multiplex PCR was the method, and the copy in TCRdb shows in-frame clones only, minus some. That table gives V, J and clone size, and the DNA gave D and trimming. The table shows approximately 100,000 clones, with almost 85% occurring only once. Sequences were obtained from peripheral blood. The clonotype originates from a man in his 70s with acute or convalescent COVID-19. The chain combines TRBV7-3 with TRBJ2-1; a weak D match, TRBD1 (5 bases). CDR3 nucleotide sequence: TGTGCCAGCAGCTTTGGGTCTGTGGGCAGGGTAATAAGTACGGTGCAGTTCTTC. This codes for CASSFGSVGRVISTVQFF.